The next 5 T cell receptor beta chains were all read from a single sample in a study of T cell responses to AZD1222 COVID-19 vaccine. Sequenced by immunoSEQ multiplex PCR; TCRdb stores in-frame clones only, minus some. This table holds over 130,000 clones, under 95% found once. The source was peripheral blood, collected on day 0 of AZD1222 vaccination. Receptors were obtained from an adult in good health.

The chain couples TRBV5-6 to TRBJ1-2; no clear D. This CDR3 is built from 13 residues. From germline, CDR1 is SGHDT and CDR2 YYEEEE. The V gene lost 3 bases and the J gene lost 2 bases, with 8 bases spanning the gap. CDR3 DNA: TGTGCCAGCAGCTCGACTCCAAACTATGGCTACACCTTC. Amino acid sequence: CASSSTPNYGYTF.

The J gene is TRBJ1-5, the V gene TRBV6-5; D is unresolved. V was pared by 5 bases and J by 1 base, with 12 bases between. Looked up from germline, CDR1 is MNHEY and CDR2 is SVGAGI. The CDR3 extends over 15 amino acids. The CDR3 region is CASSKINESNQPQHF. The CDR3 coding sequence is TGTGCCAGCAGTAAAATAAACGAGAGCAATCAGCCCCAGCATTTT.

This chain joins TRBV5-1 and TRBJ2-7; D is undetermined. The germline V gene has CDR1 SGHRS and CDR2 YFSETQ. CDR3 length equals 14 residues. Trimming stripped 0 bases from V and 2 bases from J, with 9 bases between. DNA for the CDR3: TGCGCCAGCAGCTTGGAAGGAACTGCCTACGAGCAGTACTTC. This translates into CASSLEGTAYEQYF.

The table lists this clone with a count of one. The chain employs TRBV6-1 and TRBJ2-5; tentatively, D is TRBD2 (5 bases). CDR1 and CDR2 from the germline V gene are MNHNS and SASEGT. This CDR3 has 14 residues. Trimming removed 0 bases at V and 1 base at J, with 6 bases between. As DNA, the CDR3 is TGTGCCAGCAGTGAAGCCGGGATCCAAGAGACCCAGTACTTC. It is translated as CASSEAGIQETQYF.

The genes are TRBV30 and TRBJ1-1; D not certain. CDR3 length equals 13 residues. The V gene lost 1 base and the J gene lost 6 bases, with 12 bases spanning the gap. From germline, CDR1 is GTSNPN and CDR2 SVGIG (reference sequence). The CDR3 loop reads CAWSGQARPEAFF. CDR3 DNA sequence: TGTGCCTGGAGTGGGCAGGCACGGCCTGAAGCTTTCTTT.